This passage covers 7 T cell receptor beta chains from one sample sequenced in a study of OX40 agonist ivuxolimab in advanced cancers. The assay was immunoSEQ multiplex PCR, and TCRdb's table has in-frame clones only and misses some. The sample includes roughly 77,000 clones, roughly four fifths seen only once; the top ten take approximately 0.51%. This specimen consisted of CD4+ or CD8+ T cells sorted from blood, obtained in a trial of the OX40 agonist ivuxolimab. The receptors were sampled from an adult with an advanced solid tumor such as melanoma, head and neck, liver or kidney cancer.

The count of this clone is one. The chain joins TRBV5-1 to TRBJ2-7; D unresolved. V was shortened by 0 bases and J by 5 bases, with 3 bases between the two germline ends. CDR3 length: 11 amino acids. CDR1 SGHRS and CDR2 YFSETQ come from the germline V gene. CDR3 DNA sequence: TGCGCCAGCAGCTTGGCTGACGAGCAGTACTTC. Amino acid sequence: CASSLADEQYF.

By proportion, this clone is medium-sized (0.01 to 0.1%). The V call is TRBV2, the J call TRBJ1-5; 10 positions match TRBD1. There are 15 residues in the CDR3. V lost 6 bases to trimming and J lost 3 bases; unmatched junction nucleotides: 5. Germline V gene sequence: CDR1 SNHLY, CDR2 FYNNEI. The CDR3 coding sequence is TGTGCCAGCAGGCCCGGGACAGGGGTCAATCAGCCCCAGCATTTT. As protein: CASRPGTGVNQPQHF.

This clone was observed a single time. The chain links TRBV7-2 to TRBJ2-6; the match to TRBD1 covers 7 bases. The CDR3 spans 17 residues. CDR1 is SGHTA, CDR2 FQGNSA, per germline. J was trimmed by 0 bases and V by 6 bases; bases with no gene match: 8. The CDR3, as DNA: TGTGCCAGCAGACATCAGGGACAGCTCTCTGGGGCCAACGTCCTGACTTTC. It codes for CASRHQGQLSGANVLTF.

The chain recombines TRBV28 with TRBJ2-1; 13 bases align to TRBD2. Germline-derived CDR1 and CDR2 are MDHEN and SYDVKM. The J segment lost 5 bases and the V segment lost 6 bases, leaving 7 bases of the junction unmatched. The CDR3 has 16 amino acids. The CDR3 loop reads CASRFPGTSGDNEQFF. The DNA of the CDR3 is TGTGCCAGCAGGTTCCCCGGGACTAGCGGGGACAATGAGCAGTTCTTC.

The chain is built from TRBV5-1 and TRBJ2-3; D is unresolved. The length of the CDR3 is 16 residues. CDR1 is SGHRS, CDR2 YFSETQ, per germline. The V end lost 5 bases, the J end lost 1 base, and 17 bases lay between the germline ends. CDR3 loop: CASSHERSAGTDTQYF. CDR3 bases: TGCGCCAGCAGTCACGAACGTTCTGCTGGCACAGATACGCAGTATTTT. Using reference TRBV5-1 and TRBJ2-3 for the parts outside the CDR3, the full variable domain is KAGVTQTPRYLIKTRGQQVTLSCSPISGHRSVSWYQQTPGQGLQFLFEYFSETQRNKGNFPGRFSGRQFSNSRSEMNVSTLELGDSALYLCASSHERSAGTDTQYFGPGTRLTVL.

This rearrangement joins TRBV5-4 to TRBJ1-6; weak D call: TRBD1 (6 bases). The CDR3 loop spans 15 amino acids. Trimming left V 5 bases short and J 7 bases short, with 16 bases between. Germline V gene data show CDR1 as SGHNT and CDR2 as YYREEE (reference sequence). The DNA for the CDR3 is TGTGCCAGCAGGTGGGGGGGCGAGGGAAATTCACCCCTCCACTTT. Encoded protein: CASRWGGEGNSPLHF. The variable domain in full, completed from reference TRBV5-4 and TRBJ1-6, reads ETGVTQSPTHLIKTRGQQVTLRCSSQSGHNTVSWYQQALGQGPQFIFQYYREEENGRGNFPPRFSGLQFPNYSSELNVNALELDDSALYLCASRWGGEGNSPLHFGNGTRLTVT.

The V gene is TRBV7-8, the J gene TRBJ2-1; D possibly matches TRBD1 or TRBD2 (5 bases each). Germline CDR1 reads SGHVS; CDR2 reads FQNEAQ. V was pared by 1 base and J by 8 bases, with 6 bases between. The CDR3 spans 12 residues. This chain's CDR3 is CASSLGGYEQFF. DNA for the CDR3: TGTGCCAGCAGCTTAGGGGGGTATGAGCAGTTCTTC.